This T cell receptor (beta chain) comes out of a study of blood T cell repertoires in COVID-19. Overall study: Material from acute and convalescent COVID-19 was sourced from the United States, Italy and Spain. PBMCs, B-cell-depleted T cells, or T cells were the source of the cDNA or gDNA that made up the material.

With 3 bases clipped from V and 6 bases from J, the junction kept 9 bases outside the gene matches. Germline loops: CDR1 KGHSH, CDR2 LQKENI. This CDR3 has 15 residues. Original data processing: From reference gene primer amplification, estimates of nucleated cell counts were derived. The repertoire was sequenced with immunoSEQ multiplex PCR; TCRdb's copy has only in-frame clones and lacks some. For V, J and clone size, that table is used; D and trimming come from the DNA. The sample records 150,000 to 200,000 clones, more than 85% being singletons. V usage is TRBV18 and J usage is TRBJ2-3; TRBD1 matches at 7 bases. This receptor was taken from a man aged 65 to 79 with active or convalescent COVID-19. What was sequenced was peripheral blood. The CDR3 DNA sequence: TGTGCCAGCTCACCGTTACAGGGGACAACGGATACGCAGTATTTT. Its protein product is CASSPLQGTTDTQYF.